The source of this T cell receptor (beta chain) is a study of T cells expressing NK-cell markers. For TCR beta, cDNA was produced by 5'RACE template switching with UMIs. Following a re-call of the 5' RACE reads, TCRdb has one entry per CDR3 protein and lacks DNA. The sample includes about 460,000 distinct CDR3 sequences. Details on this clonotype: What it binds is unknown.

CDR1 and CDR2 from the germline V gene are SGHDT and YYEEEE. This CDR3 comprises 15 residues. General study results and limits: The study found dominant NKG2C+ clonotypes at about 1.0-7.5% of CD8+ T cells in about six donors.

The chain carries TRBV5-6 and TRBJ2-1; with no DNA, the TCRdb D assignment of TRBD2 cannot be verified. The sequenced sample consisted of blood T cells: a sorted CD56 or NKG2C T cell subset, CD4+ or CD8+ T cells, or bulk PBMC T cells (not recorded which). This sequence originates from a woman in her 50s in good health. The chain's CDR3 is CASSLRRGGPNEQFF.